A selection of T cell receptor beta chains follows, all from one sample in a study of T cells in localized non-small cell lung cancer. This table comes from immunoSEQ multiplex PCR, and its TCRdb copy is limited to in-frame clones, with some not included. The sample contains roughly 25,000 clones, around 88% of which appear only once. Here the sequenced sample was peripheral blood, taken before any cancer treatment. Source of these receptors: a male donor aged 60 or older with stage II squamous cell lung carcinoma. The CDR3 runs from the conserved cysteine through the conserved F or W. D genes are given only for firm matches. Some rows have no size entry. The others give once, few or many, or a class for an expanded clone.

TRBV19	NA	TRBD1	TRBJ1-2	CASRTTGDYGYTF	TGTGCCAGTAGGACCACAGGGGACTATGGCTACACCTTC
TRBV4-3	NA	TRBD1	TRBJ1-4	CASSQIGTGVGDEKLFF	TGCGCCAGCAGCCAAATTGGGACAGGGGTTGGGGATGAAAAACTGTTTTTT
TRBV6-5	NA	TRBD2	TRBJ2-2	CASSYRSGRGTGELFF	TGTGCCAGCAGTTATAGGAGCGGGAGGGGGACCGGGGAGCTGTTTTTT
TRBV5-6	NA	NA	TRBJ2-3	CASTPSGADTQYF	TGTGCCAGCACCCCGTCGGGTGCGGATACGCAGTATTTT
TRBV29-1	NA	TRBD1	TRBJ1-2	CSVGRTGGRGNYGYTF	TGCAGCGTTGGCCGAACAGGGGGCAGGGGGAACTATGGCTACACCTTC
TRBV4-2	NA	TRBD1	TRBJ2-3	CASSQDADRVADTQYF	TGTGCCAGCAGCCAAGACGCGGACAGGGTGGCGGATACGCAGTATTTT
TRBV4-3	NA	NA	TRBJ2-2	CASSQVPDLGPIRGTGELFF	TGCGCCAGCAGCCAAGTACCTGATTTGGGCCCCATTCGCGGTACCGGGGAGCTGTTTTTT
TRBV19	NA	NA	TRBJ1-1	CASGQKGDTEAFF	TGTGCCAGTGGTCAGAAAGGTGACACTGAAGCTTTCTTT
TRBV7-8	few	NA	TRBJ1-1	CASSLALRQEAFF	TGTGCCAGCAGCTTAGCGTTGAGACAAGAAGCTTTCTTT
TRBV28	NA	NA	TRBJ1-3	CASTPPSNTGNTIYF	TGTGCCAGCACCCCACCGTCTAATACAGGAAACACCATATATTTT
TRBV18	NA	TRBD2	TRBJ2-7	CASSPPGLLYEQYF	TGTGCCAGCTCACCACCGGGACTACTCTACGAGCAGTACTTC
TRBV18	NA	TRBD1	TRBJ2-3	CASSPKAGGDTQYF	TGTGCCAGCTCACCAAAGGCAGGGGGAGATACGCAGTATTTT
TRBV29-1	NA	NA	TRBJ2-7	CSVVRVAREKNEQYF	TGCAGCGTTGTTCGGGTTGCCAGGGAAAAGAACGAGCAGTACTTC
TRBV19	few	NA	TRBJ1-1	CASSLRTVMNTEAFF	TGTGCCAGTAGTCTACGGACCGTAATGAACACTGAAGCTTTCTTT
TRBV9	once	NA	TRBJ2-7	CASSVGQGGEQYF	TGTGCCAGCAGCGTAGGGCAGGGGGGCGAGCAGTACTTC
TRBV5-4	NA	TRBD1	TRBJ2-6	CASSLGGQGAGANVLTF	TGTGCCAGCAGCTTGGGCGGACAGGGGGCGGGGGCCAACGTCCTGACTTTC
TRBV4-1	NA	NA	TRBJ2-2	CASSQGSGRTGELFF	TGCGCCAGCAGCCAAGGTTCAGGGAGAACCGGGGAGCTGTTTTTT
TRBV7-9	NA	NA	TRBJ2-1	CASSFGLGASGSYNEQFF	TGTGCCAGCAGCTTCGGTTTGGGGGCCTCAGGGTCCTACAATGAGCAGTTCTTC
TRBV4-1	NA	NA	TRBJ1-1	CASSQNRQEPEAFF	TGCGCCAGCAGCCAAAACCGACAGGAGCCAGAAGCTTTCTTT
TRBV5-6	NA	NA	TRBJ2-7	CASSGSYEQYF	TGTGCCAGCAGCGGATCCTACGAGCAGTACTTC
TRBV27	NA	TRBD2	TRBJ2-7	CASPGLASYEQYF	TGTGCCAGTCCGGGACTAGCTTCGTACGAGCAGTACTTC
TRBV6-1	once	TRBD1	TRBJ2-1	CASSAGGPRDEQFF	TGTGCCAGCAGCGCAGGGGGACCTAGGGATGAGCAGTTCTTC
TRBV4-1	NA	NA	TRBJ1-3	CASSQGRNTIYF	TGCGCCAGCAGCCAAGGACGAAACACCATATATTTT
TRBV5-8	NA	NA	TRBJ2-3	CASRYRADTQYF	TGTGCCAGCAGGTACAGGGCAGATACGCAGTATTTT
TRBV5-8	NA	NA	TRBJ2-1	CASSLGWGPDNEQFF	TGTGCCAGCAGCTTGGGCTGGGGCCCGGACAATGAGCAGTTCTTC